Sequencing of this T cell receptor beta chain was carried out in a study of response to subunit inactivated influenza vaccine. Germline values: CDR1 SGHRS, CDR2 YFSETQ. There are 14 residues in the CDR3. The V end lost 3 bases, the J end lost 5 bases, and 14 bases lay between the germline ends. There are a few counts of this clonotype. The target antigen is unknown. TCRdb recomputed calls from the RT-PCR reads with MiXCR, one row per CDR3 protein. The data contain over 650,000 distinct CDR3 sequences, about a fifth of them singletons. Overall study results and limits: The authors suggested that every seasonal influenza vaccination recruits few new T cells.

This sequence was found in a man aged 45-60 years who received an inactivated influenza vaccine. The starting material was PBMCs from blood, obtained 5 days after vaccination. This chain uses TRBV5-1 with TRBJ1-1, with D possibly being TRBD1 (6 bases). CDR3 in amino acids: CASSWIERGTEAFF. The CDR3 DNA sequence: TGCGCCAGCAGCTGGATAGAAAGGGGGACTGAAGCTTTCTTT.